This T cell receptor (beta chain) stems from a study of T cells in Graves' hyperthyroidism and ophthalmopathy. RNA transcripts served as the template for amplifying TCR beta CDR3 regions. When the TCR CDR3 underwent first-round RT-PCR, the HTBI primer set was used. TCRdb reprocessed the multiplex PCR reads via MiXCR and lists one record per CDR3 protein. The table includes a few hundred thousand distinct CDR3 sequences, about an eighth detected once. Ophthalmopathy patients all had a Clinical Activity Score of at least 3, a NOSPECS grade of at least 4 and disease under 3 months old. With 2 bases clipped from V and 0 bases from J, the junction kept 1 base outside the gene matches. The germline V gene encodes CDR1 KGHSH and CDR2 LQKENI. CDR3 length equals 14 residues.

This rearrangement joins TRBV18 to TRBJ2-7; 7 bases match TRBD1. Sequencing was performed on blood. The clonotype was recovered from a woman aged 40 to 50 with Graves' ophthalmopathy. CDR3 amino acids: CASSPSGGSYEQYF. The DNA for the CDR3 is TGTGCCAGCTCACCATCAGGGGGCTCCTACGAGCAGTACTTC.